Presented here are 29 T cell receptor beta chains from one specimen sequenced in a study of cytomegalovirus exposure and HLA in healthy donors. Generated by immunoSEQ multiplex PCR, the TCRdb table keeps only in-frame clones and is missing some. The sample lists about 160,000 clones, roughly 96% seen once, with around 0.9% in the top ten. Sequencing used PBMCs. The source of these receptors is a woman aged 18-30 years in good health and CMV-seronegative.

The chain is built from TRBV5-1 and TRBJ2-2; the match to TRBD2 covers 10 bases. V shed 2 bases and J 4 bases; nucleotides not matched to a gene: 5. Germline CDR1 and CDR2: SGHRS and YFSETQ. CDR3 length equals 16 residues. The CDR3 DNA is TGCGCCAGCAGCTTAAGGACTAGCGGAGGCACCGGGGAGCTGTTTTTT. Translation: CASSLRTSGGTGELFF.

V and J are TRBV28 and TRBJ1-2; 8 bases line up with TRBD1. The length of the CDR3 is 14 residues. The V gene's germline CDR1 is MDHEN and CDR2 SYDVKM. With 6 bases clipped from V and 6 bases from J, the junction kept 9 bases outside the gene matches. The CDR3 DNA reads TGTGCCAGCAGCCCTTCAGGGGGCGCAGATGGCTACACCTTC. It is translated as CASSPSGGADGYTF.

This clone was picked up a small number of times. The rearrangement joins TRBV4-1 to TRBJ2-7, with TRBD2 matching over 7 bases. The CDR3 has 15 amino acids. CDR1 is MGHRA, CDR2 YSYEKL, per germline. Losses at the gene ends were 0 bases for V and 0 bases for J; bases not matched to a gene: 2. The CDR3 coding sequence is TGCGCCAGCAGCCAAGATCGGGGGGACTCCTACGAGCAGTACTTC. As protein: CASSQDRGDSYEQYF.

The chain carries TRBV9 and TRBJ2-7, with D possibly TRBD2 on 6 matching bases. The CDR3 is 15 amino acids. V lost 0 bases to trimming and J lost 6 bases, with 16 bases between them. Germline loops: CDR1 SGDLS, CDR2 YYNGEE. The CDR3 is CASSVGGGKGGEQYF. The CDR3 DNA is TGTGCCAGCAGCGTAGGTGGGGGGAAGGGTGGCGAGCAGTACTTC.

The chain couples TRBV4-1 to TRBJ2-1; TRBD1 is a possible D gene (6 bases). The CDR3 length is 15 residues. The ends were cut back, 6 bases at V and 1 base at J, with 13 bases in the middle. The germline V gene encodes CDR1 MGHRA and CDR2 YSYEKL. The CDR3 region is CASSGTPGSYNEQFF. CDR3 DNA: TGCGCCAGCAGTGGGACACCGGGTTCCTACAATGAGCAGTTCTTC.

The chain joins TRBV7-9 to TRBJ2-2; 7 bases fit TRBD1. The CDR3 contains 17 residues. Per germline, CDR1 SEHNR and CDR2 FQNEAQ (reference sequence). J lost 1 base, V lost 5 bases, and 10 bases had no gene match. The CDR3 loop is CASSEGPGQMNTGELFF. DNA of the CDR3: TGTGCCAGCAGCGAAGGACCGGGACAGATGAACACCGGGGAGCTGTTTTTT.

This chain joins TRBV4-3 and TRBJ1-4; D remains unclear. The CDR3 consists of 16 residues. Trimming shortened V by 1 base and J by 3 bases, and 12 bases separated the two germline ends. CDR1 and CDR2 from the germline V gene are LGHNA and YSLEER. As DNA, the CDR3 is TGCGCCAGCAGCCAAGGGATAGCCGCCGCTAATGAAAAACTGTTTTTT. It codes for CASSQGIAAANEKLFF.

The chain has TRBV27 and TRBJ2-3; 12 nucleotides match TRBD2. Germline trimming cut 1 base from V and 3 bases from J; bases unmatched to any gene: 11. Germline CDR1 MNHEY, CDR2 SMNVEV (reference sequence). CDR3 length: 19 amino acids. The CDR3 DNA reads TGTGCCAGCAGTTTATTCCCGAGTCGGACTAGCGGGGTTACAGATACGCAGTATTTT. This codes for CASSLFPSRTSGVTDTQYF.

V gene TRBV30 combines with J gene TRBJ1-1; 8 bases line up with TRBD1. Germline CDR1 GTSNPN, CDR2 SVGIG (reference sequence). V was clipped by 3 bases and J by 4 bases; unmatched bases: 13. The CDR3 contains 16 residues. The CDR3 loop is CAWRATWTGIGTEAFF. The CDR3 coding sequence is TGTGCCTGGAGAGCCACTTGGACAGGGATAGGCACTGAAGCTTTCTTT. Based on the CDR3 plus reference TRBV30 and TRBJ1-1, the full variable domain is SQTIHQWPATLVQPVGSPLSLECTVEGTSNPNLYWYRQAAGRGLQLLFYSVGIGQISSEVPQNLSASRPQDRQFILSSKKLLLSDSGFYLCAWRATWTGIGTEAFFGQGTRLTVV.

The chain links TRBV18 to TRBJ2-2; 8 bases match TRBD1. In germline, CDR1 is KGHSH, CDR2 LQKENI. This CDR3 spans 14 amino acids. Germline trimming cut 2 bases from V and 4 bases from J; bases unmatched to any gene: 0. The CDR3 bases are TGTGCCAGCTCACCAGACAGGGGCACCGGGGAGCTGTTTTTT. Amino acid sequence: CASSPDRGTGELFF.

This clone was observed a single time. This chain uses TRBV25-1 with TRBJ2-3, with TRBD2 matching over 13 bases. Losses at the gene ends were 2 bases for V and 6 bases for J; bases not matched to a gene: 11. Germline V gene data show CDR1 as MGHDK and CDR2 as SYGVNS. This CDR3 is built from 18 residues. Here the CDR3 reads CASSEQNGLAGVVDTQYF. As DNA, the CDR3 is TGTGCCAGCAGTGAACAGAATGGACTAGCGGGGGTTGTTGATACGCAGTATTTT.

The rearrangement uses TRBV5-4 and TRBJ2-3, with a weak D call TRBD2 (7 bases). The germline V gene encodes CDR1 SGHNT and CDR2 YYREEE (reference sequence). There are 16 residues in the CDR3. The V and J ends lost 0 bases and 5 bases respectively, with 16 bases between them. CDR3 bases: TGTGCCAGCAGCTTGGCGGGAGGAGGGGGGAAAGATACGCAGTATTTT. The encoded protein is CASSLAGGGGKDTQYF.

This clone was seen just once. The CDR3 nucleotides read TGCGCCAGCAGCCCCGGGTTGGAGGAAAAACTGTTTTTT. This encodes CASSPGLEEKLFF. J is TRBJ1-4 and V is TRBV5-1; no reliable D call. The germline V gene encodes CDR1 SGHRS and CDR2 YFSETQ. The length of the CDR3 is 13 residues. V was trimmed by 4 bases and J by 8 bases, leaving 12 bases between them.

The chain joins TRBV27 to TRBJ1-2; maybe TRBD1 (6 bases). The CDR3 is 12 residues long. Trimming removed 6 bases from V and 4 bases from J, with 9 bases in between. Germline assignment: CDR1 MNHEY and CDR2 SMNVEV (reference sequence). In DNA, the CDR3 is TGTGCCAGCAGGGACAGAGCCTATGGCTACACCTTC. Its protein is CASRDRAYGYTF.

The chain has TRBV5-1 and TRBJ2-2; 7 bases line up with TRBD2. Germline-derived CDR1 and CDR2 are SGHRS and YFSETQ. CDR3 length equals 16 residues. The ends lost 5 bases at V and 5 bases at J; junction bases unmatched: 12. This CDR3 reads CASSPRQGGLTGELFF. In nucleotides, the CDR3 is TGCGCCAGCAGTCCCCGGCAGGGAGGGCTGACCGGGGAGCTGTTTTTT. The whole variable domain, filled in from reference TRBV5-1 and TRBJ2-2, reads KAGVTQTPRYLIKTRGQQVTLSCSPISGHRSVSWYQQTPGQGLQFLFEYFSETQRNKGNFPGRFSGRQFSNSRSEMNVSTLELGDSALYLCASSPRQGGLTGELFFGEGSRLTVL.

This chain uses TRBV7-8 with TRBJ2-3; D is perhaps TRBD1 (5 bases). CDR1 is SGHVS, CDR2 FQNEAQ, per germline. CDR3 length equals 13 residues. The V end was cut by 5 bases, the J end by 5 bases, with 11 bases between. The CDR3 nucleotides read TGTGCCAGCAGCCCGAGACAGAGAGATACGCAGTATTTT. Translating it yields CASSPRQRDTQYF.

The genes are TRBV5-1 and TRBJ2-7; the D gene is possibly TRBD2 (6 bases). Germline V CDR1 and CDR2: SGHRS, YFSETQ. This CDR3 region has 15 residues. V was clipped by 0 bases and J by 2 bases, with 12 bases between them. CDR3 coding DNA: TGCGCCAGCAGCTTGGCGGTGGGACTGGCCTACGAGCAGTACTTC. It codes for CASSLAVGLAYEQYF.

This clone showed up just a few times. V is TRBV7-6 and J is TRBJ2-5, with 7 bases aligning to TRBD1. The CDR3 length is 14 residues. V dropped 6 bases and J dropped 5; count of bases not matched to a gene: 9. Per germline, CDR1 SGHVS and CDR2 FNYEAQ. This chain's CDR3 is CASSLNRGAETQYF. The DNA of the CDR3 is TGTGCCAGCAGTTTAAACAGGGGAGCGGAGACCCAGTACTTC.

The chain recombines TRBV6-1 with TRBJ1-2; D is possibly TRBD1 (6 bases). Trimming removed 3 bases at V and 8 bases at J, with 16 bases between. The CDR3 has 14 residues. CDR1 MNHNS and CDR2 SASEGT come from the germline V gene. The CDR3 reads CASSDNRVLEGYTF. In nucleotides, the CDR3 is TGTGCCAGCAGTGACAACAGGGTTCTAGAGGGCTACACCTTC.

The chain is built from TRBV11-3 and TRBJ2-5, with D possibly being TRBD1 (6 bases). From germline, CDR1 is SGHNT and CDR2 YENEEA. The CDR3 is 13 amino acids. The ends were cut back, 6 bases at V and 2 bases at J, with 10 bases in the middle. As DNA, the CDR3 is TGTGCCAGCAGGGGGGACAATCAAGAGACCCAGTACTTC. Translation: CASRGDNQETQYF. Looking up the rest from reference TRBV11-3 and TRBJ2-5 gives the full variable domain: EAGVVQSPRYKIIEKKQPVAFWCNPISGHNTLYWYLQNLGQGPELLIRYENEEAVDDSQLPKDRFSAERLKGVDSTLKIQPAELGDSAVYLCASRGDNQETQYFGPGTRLLVL.

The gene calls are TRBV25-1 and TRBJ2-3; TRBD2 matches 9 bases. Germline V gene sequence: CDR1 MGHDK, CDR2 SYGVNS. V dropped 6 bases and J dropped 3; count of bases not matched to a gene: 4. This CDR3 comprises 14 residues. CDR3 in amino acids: CASRVGLATDTQYF. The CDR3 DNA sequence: TGTGCCAGCAGAGTGGGACTAGCTACAGATACGCAGTATTTT.

CDR3 nucleotides: TGCGCCAGCTCGACCGGCAGCGGGGGGGACAATGAGCAGTTCTTC. It encodes CASSTGSGGDNEQFF. This sequence joins TRBV4-3 and TRBJ2-1; TRBD2 matches at 10 bases. With V trimmed by 8 bases and J by 5 bases, 9 bases remained unmatched. This CDR3 spans 15 amino acids. Germline loops: CDR1 LGHNA, CDR2 YSLEER.

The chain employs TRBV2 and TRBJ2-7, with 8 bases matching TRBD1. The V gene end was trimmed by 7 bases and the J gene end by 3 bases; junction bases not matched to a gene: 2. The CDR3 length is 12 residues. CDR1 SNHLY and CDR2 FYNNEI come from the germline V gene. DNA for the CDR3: TGTGCCAGCACCGGGACAGGCTACGAGCAGTACTTC. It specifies CASTGTGYEQYF.

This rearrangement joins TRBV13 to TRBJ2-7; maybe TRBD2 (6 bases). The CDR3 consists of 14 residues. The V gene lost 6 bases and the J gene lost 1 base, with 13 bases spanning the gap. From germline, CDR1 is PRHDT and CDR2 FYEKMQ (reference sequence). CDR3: CASRHYGGSYEQYF. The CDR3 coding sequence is TGTGCCAGCAGACACTATGGGGGGTCCTACGAGCAGTACTTC.

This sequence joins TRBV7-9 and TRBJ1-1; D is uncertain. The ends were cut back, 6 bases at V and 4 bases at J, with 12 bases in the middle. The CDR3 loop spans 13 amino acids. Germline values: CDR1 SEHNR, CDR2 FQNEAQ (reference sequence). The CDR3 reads CASSGLRATEAFF. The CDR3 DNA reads TGTGCCAGCAGTGGGTTGAGGGCCACTGAAGCTTTCTTT.

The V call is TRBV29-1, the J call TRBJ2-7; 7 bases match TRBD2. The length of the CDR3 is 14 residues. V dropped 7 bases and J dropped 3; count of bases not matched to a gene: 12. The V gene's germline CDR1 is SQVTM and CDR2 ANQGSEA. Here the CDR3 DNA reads TGCAGCGCCTTTTCCGAAGGCGGGAGCTACGAGCAGTACTTC. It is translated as CSAFSEGGSYEQYF.

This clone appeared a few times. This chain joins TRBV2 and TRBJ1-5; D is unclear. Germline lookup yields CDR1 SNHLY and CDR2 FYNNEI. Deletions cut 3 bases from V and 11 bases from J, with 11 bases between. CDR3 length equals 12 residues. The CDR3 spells CASSEVSVAQHF. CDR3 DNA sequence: TGTGCCAGCAGTGAGGTCAGCGTGGCCCAGCATTTT.

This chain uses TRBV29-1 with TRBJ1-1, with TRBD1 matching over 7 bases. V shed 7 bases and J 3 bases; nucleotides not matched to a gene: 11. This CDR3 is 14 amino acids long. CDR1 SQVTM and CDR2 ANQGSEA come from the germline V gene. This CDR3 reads CSALPGQSYTEAFF. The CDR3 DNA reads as TGCAGCGCACTGCCGGGACAGTCATACACTGAAGCTTTCTTT.

The CDR3 coding sequence is TGTGCCAGCAGGGAAAAAAAGACAGCCTATAATGAAAAACTGTTTTTT. Its protein product is CASREKKTAYNEKLFF. The chain couples TRBV2 to TRBJ1-4; possibly TRBD1 for D (5 bases). Germline V gene lookup returns CDR1 SNHLY and CDR2 FYNNEI. V was cut by 6 bases and J by 4 bases, with 18 bases left in between. The CDR3 loop spans 16 amino acids.